Listed below are T cell receptor beta chains from one sample, sequenced in a study of OX40 agonist ivuxolimab in advanced cancers. TCRdb's copy holds only in-frame clones and misses some; the assay was immunoSEQ multiplex PCR. Here the sample spans approximately 60,000 clones, 83% being singletons. Specimen: CD4+ or CD8+ T cells sorted from blood, collected in a trial of the OX40 agonist ivuxolimab. Receptor source: an adult with an advanced solid tumor such as melanoma, head and neck, liver or kidney cancer. CDR3s include the opening cysteine and the closing phenylalanine or tryptophan. The order of the fields is CDR3 length, J gene, clone size, D gene, V gene, CDR3 DNA, CDR3 protein. The D gene is left open where the match is weak. Clone size is given for some rows only: seen once, a few or many times, or a class if the clone is expanded.

CDR3 length: 17
J gene: TRBJ2-5
clone size: NA
D gene: NA
V gene: TRBV19
CDR3 DNA: TGTGCCAGTATAAGGGTACTACCGGGGGCCTGCCAAGAGACCCAGTACTTC
CDR3 protein: CASIRVLPGACQETQYF

CDR3 length: 16
J gene: TRBJ1-6
clone size: NA
D gene: TRBD1
V gene: TRBV25-1
CDR3 DNA: TGTGCCAGCAGCCCCCTTGTGACAGGGGATAATTCACCCCTCCACTTT
CDR3 protein: CASSPLVTGDNSPLHF

CDR3 length: 14
J gene: TRBJ2-1
clone size: NA
D gene: NA
V gene: TRBV6-1
CDR3 DNA: TGTGCCAGCAGTGAGGCCAGGGTAGGTGGTGAGCAGTTCTTC
CDR3 protein: CASSEARVGGEQFF

CDR3 length: 15
J gene: TRBJ2-4
clone size: NA
D gene: NA
V gene: TRBV5-1
CDR3 DNA: TGCGCCAGCAGTTGGGGGGACCCAGCCAAAAACATTCAGTACTTC
CDR3 protein: CASSWGDPAKNIQYF

CDR3 length: 16
J gene: TRBJ1-2
clone size: NA
D gene: NA
V gene: TRBV19
CDR3 DNA: TGTGCCAGTACCGAAAGGGGGTCAGGCGAGTCCTATGGCTACACCTTC
CDR3 protein: CASTERGSGESYGYTF

CDR3 length: 14
J gene: TRBJ1-2
clone size: NA
D gene: NA
V gene: TRBV11-2
CDR3 DNA: TGTGCCAGCAGCTTCGGCGGCACAAACTATGGCTACACCTTC
CDR3 protein: CASSFGGTNYGYTF

CDR3 length: 11
J gene: TRBJ1-2
clone size: NA
D gene: NA
V gene: TRBV29-1
CDR3 DNA: TGCAGCGCCGAGATTAACTATGGCTACACCTTC
CDR3 protein: CSAEINYGYTF

CDR3 length: 17
J gene: TRBJ1-2
clone size: NA
D gene: NA
V gene: TRBV7-8
CDR3 DNA: TGTGCCAGCAGCTTAGCGTTCTCAGGACAAGTTACCTATGGCTACACCTTC
CDR3 protein: CASSLAFSGQVTYGYTF

CDR3 length: 17
J gene: TRBJ1-3
clone size: once
D gene: TRBD1
V gene: TRBV5-6
CDR3 DNA: TGTGCCAGCAGCCCACCGCCAGGGACAGGCTCTGGAAACACCATATATTTT
CDR3 protein: CASSPPPGTGSGNTIYF

CDR3 length: 15
J gene: TRBJ2-3
clone size: NA
D gene: TRBD1
V gene: TRBV9
CDR3 DNA: TGTGCCAGCAGCGTCCAACAGGGGGCGGGAGATACGCAGTATTTT
CDR3 protein: CASSVQQGAGDTQYF

CDR3 length: 15
J gene: TRBJ1-5
clone size: NA
D gene: NA
V gene: TRBV2
CDR3 DNA: TGTGCCAGCAGTGAAGTCTTACTGAGCAATCAGCCCCAGCATTTT
CDR3 protein: CASSEVLLSNQPQHF

CDR3 length: 14
J gene: TRBJ2-1
clone size: NA
D gene: NA
V gene: TRBV7-6
CDR3 DNA: TGTGCCAGCAGCTTATTAGCGCAGAACAATGAGCAGTTCTTC
CDR3 protein: CASSLLAQNNEQFF

CDR3 length: 16
J gene: TRBJ2-1
clone size: NA
D gene: TRBD1
V gene: TRBV18
CDR3 DNA: TGTGCCAGCTCACCACCGCAGGGACAGCATCACAATGAGCAGTTCTTC
CDR3 protein: CASSPPQGQHHNEQFF

CDR3 length: 15
J gene: TRBJ2-4
clone size: NA
D gene: NA
V gene: TRBV21-1
CDR3 DNA: TGTGCCAGCAGCAAACAGGGGTGGACCAAAAACATTCAGTACTTC
CDR3 protein: CASSKQGWTKNIQYF

CDR3 length: 15
J gene: TRBJ2-6
clone size: once
D gene: NA
V gene: TRBV11-2
CDR3 DNA: TGTGCCAGCAGCCAAGGAGCTGCTGGGGCCAACGTCCTGACTTTC
CDR3 protein: CASSQGAAGANVLTF

CDR3 length: 13
J gene: TRBJ1-1
clone size: NA
D gene: TRBD1
V gene: TRBV19
CDR3 DNA: TGTGCCAGTAGTTCACAGGGGTTCGCTGAAGCTTTCTTT
CDR3 protein: CASSSQGFAEAFF

CDR3 length: 14
J gene: TRBJ1-5
clone size: NA
D gene: NA
V gene: TRBV2
CDR3 DNA: TGTGCCAGCAGTTATAGGGGGAGCAATCAGCCCCAGCATTTT
CDR3 protein: CASSYRGSNQPQHF

CDR3 length: 16
J gene: TRBJ2-2
clone size: NA
D gene: TRBD2
V gene: TRBV30
CDR3 DNA: TGTGCCTGGAGGGAGGGGGTAGCGGGAGGCGCCGGGGAGCTGTTTTTT
CDR3 protein: CAWREGVAGGAGELFF

CDR3 length: 16
J gene: TRBJ1-5
clone size: NA
D gene: NA
V gene: TRBV19
CDR3 DNA: TGTGCCAGTAGCATACAGGGTTCCCGGGCCAATCAGCCCCAGCATTTT
CDR3 protein: CASSIQGSRANQPQHF

CDR3 length: 15
J gene: TRBJ2-7
clone size: NA
D gene: TRBD2
V gene: TRBV6-6
CDR3 DNA: TGTGCCAGCAGCTCAAAGCGGGAGGGTACTTACGAGCAGTACTTC
CDR3 protein: CASSSKREGTYEQYF

CDR3 length: 14
J gene: TRBJ2-5
clone size: NA
D gene: TRBD1
V gene: TRBV4-1
CDR3 DNA: TGCGCCAGCAGCCTACAGGGGGGCGTAGAGACCCAGTACTTC
CDR3 protein: CASSLQGGVETQYF

CDR3 length: 14
J gene: TRBJ2-7
clone size: NA
D gene: NA
V gene: TRBV11-2
CDR3 DNA: TGTGCCAGCAGCCGTGACCCCAACTCCTACGAGCAGTACTTC
CDR3 protein: CASSRDPNSYEQYF

CDR3 length: 12
J gene: TRBJ2-5
clone size: NA
D gene: NA
V gene: TRBV29-1
CDR3 DNA: TGCAGCGTTGGGTACTTGAGAGAGACCCAGTACTTC
CDR3 protein: CSVGYLRETQYF